The rows below give T cell receptor beta chains drawn from one sample of a study of T cells in tumors after PD-1 blockade. Generated by immunoSEQ multiplex PCR, the TCRdb table keeps only in-frame clones and is missing some. Found here are 30,000 to 40,000 clones, over 75% of them singletons; the top ten hold approximately 38%. The sequences come from PBMCs, collected before anti-PD-1 treatment. The receptors come from a human donor with basal cell carcinoma. Both conserved end residues are part of each CDR3. D genes are given only for firm matches. Rows give clone size only sometimes, using once, few, many, or a class for an expanded clone.

v_call: TRBV19
j_call: TRBJ2-3
d_call: NA
clone_size: NA
cdr3_aa: CASRERERWDTQYF
cdr3_nt: TGTGCCAGTAGGGAACGAGAACGATGGGATACGCAGTATTTT

v_call: TRBV4-3
j_call: TRBJ2-7
d_call: NA
clone_size: NA
cdr3_aa: CASSQEVGAGHSSYEQYF
cdr3_nt: TGCGCCAGCAGCCAAGAGGTGGGCGCAGGGCACTCCTCCTACGAGCAGTACTTC

v_call: TRBV10-3
j_call: TRBJ2-2
d_call: TRBD2
clone_size: NA
cdr3_aa: CAIREAGARRSTGELFF
cdr3_nt: TGTGCCATCAGAGAAGCGGGAGCCCGCCGGAGCACCGGGGAGCTGTTTTTT

v_call: TRBV7-9
j_call: TRBJ1-1
d_call: TRBD1
clone_size: NA
cdr3_aa: CASSLLETGSEAFF
cdr3_nt: TGTGCCAGCAGCCTACTGGAGACAGGGTCTGAAGCTTTCTTT

v_call: TRBV18
j_call: TRBJ2-2
d_call: TRBD2
clone_size: few
cdr3_aa: CASSPPLIAGGTGELFF
cdr3_nt: TGTGCCAGCTCACCACCGTTAATAGCGGGAGGTACCGGGGAGCTGTTTTTT

v_call: TRBV10-3
j_call: TRBJ1-1
d_call: NA
clone_size: NA
cdr3_aa: CAIRTDTLNTEAFF
cdr3_nt: TGTGCCATCAGAACCGACACCTTGAACACTGAAGCTTTCTTT

v_call: TRBV19
j_call: TRBJ2-3
d_call: NA
clone_size: NA
cdr3_aa: CASSQSSGTDTQYF
cdr3_nt: TGTGCCAGTAGTCAAAGTAGTGGGACAGATACGCAGTATTTT

v_call: TRBV5-4
j_call: TRBJ2-7
d_call: TRBD2
clone_size: NA
cdr3_aa: CASSSPSGISYEQYF
cdr3_nt: TGTGCCAGCAGCTCGCCTAGCGGGATCTCCTACGAGCAGTACTTC

v_call: TRBV27
j_call: TRBJ2-3
d_call: TRBD1
clone_size: NA
cdr3_aa: CASSLTGTVPTDTQYF
cdr3_nt: TGTGCCAGCAGTTTAACCGGGACAGTTCCCACAGATACGCAGTATTTT

v_call: TRBV5-6
j_call: TRBJ2-7
d_call: TRBD2
clone_size: few
cdr3_aa: CASSTRLATYEQYF
cdr3_nt: TGTGCCAGCAGTACTAGACTAGCCACCTACGAGCAGTACTTC

v_call: TRBV7-2
j_call: TRBJ1-1
d_call: NA
clone_size: NA
cdr3_aa: CASSFLTGMNTEAFF
cdr3_nt: TGTGCCAGCAGCTTCCTGACAGGCATGAACACTGAAGCTTTCTTT

v_call: TRBV3-1/TRBV3-2
j_call: TRBJ2-7
d_call: TRBD2
clone_size: NA
cdr3_aa: CASSLDGLAGLYEQYF
cdr3_nt: TGTGCCAGCAGCCTAGATGGACTAGCGGGACTCTACGAGCAGTACTTC

v_call: TRBV6-6
j_call: TRBJ1-6
d_call: TRBD1
clone_size: NA
cdr3_aa: CASSPARDRGSSYNSPLHF
cdr3_nt: TGTGCCAGCAGTCCCGCACGGGACAGGGGGAGCTCCTATAATTCACCCCTCCACTTT

v_call: TRBV5-4
j_call: TRBJ2-4
d_call: TRBD1
clone_size: NA
cdr3_aa: CASSLNRGLQYF
cdr3_nt: TGTGCCAGCAGCTTGAACAGGGGCCTTCAGTACTTC

v_call: TRBV11-3
j_call: TRBJ1-5
d_call: NA
clone_size: NA
cdr3_aa: CASSLVSGSNQPQHF
cdr3_nt: TGTGCCAGCAGCTTAGTTTCAGGTAGCAATCAGCCCCAGCATTTT

v_call: TRBV6-5
j_call: TRBJ1-6
d_call: TRBD1
clone_size: NA
cdr3_aa: CASSMGQDGSPLHF
cdr3_nt: TGTGCCAGCAGCATGGGACAGGACGGGTCACCCCTCCACTTT

v_call: TRBV18
j_call: TRBJ2-3
d_call: TRBD2
clone_size: once
cdr3_aa: CASSPRAERGHTQYF
cdr3_nt: TGTGCCAGCTCACCACGAGCTGAGCGGGGACATACGCAGTATTTT

v_call: TRBV7-9
j_call: TRBJ1-4
d_call: NA
clone_size: NA
cdr3_aa: CASSPGQNEKLFF
cdr3_nt: TGTGCCAGCAGCCCTGGACAAAATGAAAAACTGTTTTTT

v_call: TRBV6-2/TRBV6-3
j_call: TRBJ1-1
d_call: NA
clone_size: few
cdr3_aa: CASSYRGALNTEAFF
cdr3_nt: TGTGCCAGCAGTTACCGGGGGGCCTTAAACACTGAAGCTTTCTTT

v_call: TRBV19
j_call: TRBJ1-4
d_call: NA
clone_size: once
cdr3_aa: CASSIEALGTNEKLFF
cdr3_nt: TGTGCCAGTAGTATAGAGGCTCTGGGAACTAATGAAAAACTGTTTTTT

v_call: TRBV25-1
j_call: TRBJ1-6
d_call: NA
clone_size: NA
cdr3_aa: CASSVAGANNSPLHF
cdr3_nt: TGTGCCAGCAGTGTTGCTGGTGCAAATAATTCACCCCTCCACTTT

v_call: TRBV4-3
j_call: TRBJ2-3
d_call: TRBD2
clone_size: few
cdr3_aa: CASSQGTFGGAGADTQYF
cdr3_nt: TGCGCCAGCAGCCAGGGGACTTTCGGGGGGGCCGGGGCAGATACGCAGTATTTT

v_call: TRBV18
j_call: TRBJ1-4
d_call: NA
clone_size: NA
cdr3_aa: CASPLGGGVFQQKLFF
cdr3_nt: TGTGCCAGCCCCCTCGGGGGGGGAGTGTTTCAGCAGAAACTGTTTTTT

v_call: TRBV5-1
j_call: TRBJ1-6
d_call: NA
clone_size: NA
cdr3_aa: CASSLSGTNSPLHF
cdr3_nt: TGCGCCAGCAGCTTGTCAGGGACTAATTCACCCCTCCACTTT

v_call: TRBV12-3/TRBV12-4
j_call: TRBJ2-3
d_call: TRBD2
clone_size: NA
cdr3_aa: CASSTGTSGGF
cdr3_nt: TGTGCCAGCAGCACCGGGACTAGCGGGGGGTTT

v_call: TRBV7-2
j_call: TRBJ2-3
d_call: NA
clone_size: NA
cdr3_aa: CASSLAASDTQYF
cdr3_nt: TGTGCCAGCAGCTTAGCGGCCTCTGATACGCAGTATTTT

v_call: TRBV25-1
j_call: TRBJ2-3
d_call: NA
clone_size: NA
cdr3_aa: CASSPGGHTDTQYF
cdr3_nt: TGTGCCAGCAGTCCCGGGGGACACACAGATACGCAGTATTTT

v_call: TRBV28
j_call: TRBJ2-2
d_call: NA
clone_size: NA
cdr3_aa: CASLSISVGTGELFF
cdr3_nt: TGTGCCAGCCTGTCTATTAGCGTAGGTACCGGGGAGCTGTTTTTT

v_call: TRBV6-2/TRBV6-3
j_call: TRBJ2-7
d_call: TRBD1
clone_size: NA
cdr3_aa: CASSSPGTAYEQYF
cdr3_nt: TGTGCCAGCAGTTCCCCCGGGACAGCCTACGAGCAGTACTTC

v_call: TRBV27
j_call: TRBJ2-3
d_call: NA
clone_size: once
cdr3_aa: CASSLEGGAGIDTQYF
cdr3_nt: TGTGCCAGCAGTCTCGAGGGGGGCGCGGGTATAGATACGCAGTATTTT

v_call: TRBV11-3
j_call: TRBJ1-1
d_call: NA
clone_size: NA
cdr3_aa: CASSFDTEAFF
cdr3_nt: TGTGCCAGCAGCTTTGACACTGAAGCTTTCTTT

v_call: TRBV7-7
j_call: TRBJ2-3
d_call: NA
clone_size: once
cdr3_aa: CASSLAGPTDTQYF
cdr3_nt: TGTGCCAGCAGCTTAGCAGGGCCCACAGATACGCAGTATTTT

v_call: TRBV6-6
j_call: TRBJ2-6
d_call: NA
clone_size: NA
cdr3_aa: CASSPPGTSQPGANVLTF
cdr3_nt: TGTGCCAGCAGTCCCCCTGGGACTTCTCAGCCAGGGGCCAACGTCCTGACTTTC

v_call: TRBV6-5
j_call: TRBJ1-1
d_call: TRBD1
clone_size: NA
cdr3_aa: CASSRQGAPDTEAFF
cdr3_nt: TGTGCCAGCAGTCGACAGGGGGCGCCGGACACTGAAGCTTTCTTT

v_call: TRBV5-4
j_call: TRBJ2-7
d_call: NA
clone_size: NA
cdr3_aa: CASSLAGRAYEQYF
cdr3_nt: TGTGCCAGCAGCTTGGCCGGCAGGGCCTACGAGCAGTACTTC

v_call: TRBV3-1/TRBV3-2
j_call: TRBJ2-4
d_call: NA
clone_size: NA
cdr3_aa: CASSGLESDVRGNIQYF
cdr3_nt: TGTGCCAGCAGCGGGCTTGAAAGCGATGTAAGGGGAAACATTCAGTACTTC

v_call: TRBV5-1
j_call: TRBJ2-1
d_call: TRBD2
clone_size: once
cdr3_aa: CASSLTSAKANEQFF
cdr3_nt: TGCGCCAGCAGCTTGACTAGCGCGAAAGCAAATGAGCAGTTCTTC

v_call: TRBV3-1/TRBV3-2
j_call: TRBJ2-6
d_call: TRBD1
clone_size: NA
cdr3_aa: CASSKGGWVGANVLTF
cdr3_nt: TGTGCCAGCAGTAAAGGGGGCTGGGTTGGGGCCAACGTCCTGACTTTC

v_call: TRBV20-1
j_call: TRBJ1-3
d_call: NA
clone_size: NA
cdr3_aa: CSAQAGNTIYF
cdr3_nt: TGCAGTGCCCAAGCCGGAAACACCATATATTTT

v_call: TRBV7-8
j_call: TRBJ2-7
d_call: NA
clone_size: NA
cdr3_aa: CASSLGSGVPREQYF
cdr3_nt: TGTGCCAGCAGCTTAGGTTCAGGGGTGCCTAGAGAGCAGTACTTC

v_call: TRBV19
j_call: TRBJ2-7
d_call: NA
clone_size: many
cdr3_aa: CATRGGERSYEQYF
cdr3_nt: TGTGCCACACGAGGGGGGGAAAGATCCTACGAGCAGTACTTC

v_call: TRBV29-1
j_call: TRBJ1-2
d_call: TRBD1
clone_size: NA
cdr3_aa: CSVEWGGTGLDYGYTF
cdr3_nt: TGCAGCGTTGAATGGGGTGGGACAGGGCTTGACTATGGCTACACCTTC

v_call: TRBV5-1
j_call: TRBJ2-2
d_call: NA
clone_size: NA
cdr3_aa: CASSFTQGTGELFF
cdr3_nt: TGCGCCAGCAGTTTCACTCAGGGTACCGGGGAGCTGTTTTTT

v_call: TRBV10-3
j_call: TRBJ1-5
d_call: NA
clone_size: NA
cdr3_aa: CAISESRARGSNQPQHF
cdr3_nt: TGTGCCATCAGTGAGTCAAGGGCCCGGGGTAGCAATCAGCCCCAGCATTTT

v_call: TRBV5-1
j_call: TRBJ2-6
d_call: NA
clone_size: NA
cdr3_aa: CASSLESGGANVLTF
cdr3_nt: TGCGCCAGCAGCTTGGAGAGCGGGGGGGCCAACGTCCTGACTTTC